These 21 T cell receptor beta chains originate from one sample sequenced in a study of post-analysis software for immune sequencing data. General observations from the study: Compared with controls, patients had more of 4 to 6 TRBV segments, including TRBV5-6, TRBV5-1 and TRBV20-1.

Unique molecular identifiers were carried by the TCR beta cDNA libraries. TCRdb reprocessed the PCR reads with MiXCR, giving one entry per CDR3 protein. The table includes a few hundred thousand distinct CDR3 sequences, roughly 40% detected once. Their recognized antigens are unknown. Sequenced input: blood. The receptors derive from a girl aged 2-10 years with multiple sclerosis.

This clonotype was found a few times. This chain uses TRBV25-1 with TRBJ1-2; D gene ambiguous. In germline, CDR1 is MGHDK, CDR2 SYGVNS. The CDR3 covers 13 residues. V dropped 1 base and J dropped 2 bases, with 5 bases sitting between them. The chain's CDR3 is CASSESVNYGYTF. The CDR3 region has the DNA TGTGCCAGCAGTGAATCTGTGAACTATGGCTACACCTTC.

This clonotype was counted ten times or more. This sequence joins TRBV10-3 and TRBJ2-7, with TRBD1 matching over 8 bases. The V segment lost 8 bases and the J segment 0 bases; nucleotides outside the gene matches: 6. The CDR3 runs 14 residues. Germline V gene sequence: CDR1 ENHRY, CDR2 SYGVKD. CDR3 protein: CAISPGQDSYEQYF. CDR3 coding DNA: TGTGCCATCTCCCCGGGACAGGACTCCTACGAGCAGTACTTC.

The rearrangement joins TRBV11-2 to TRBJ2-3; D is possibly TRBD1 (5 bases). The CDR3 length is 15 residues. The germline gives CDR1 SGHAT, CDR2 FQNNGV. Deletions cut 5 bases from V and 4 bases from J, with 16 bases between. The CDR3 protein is CASSPELGPPDTQYF. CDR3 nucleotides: TGTGCCAGCAGCCCGGAATTGGGGCCACCAGATACGCAGTATTTT.

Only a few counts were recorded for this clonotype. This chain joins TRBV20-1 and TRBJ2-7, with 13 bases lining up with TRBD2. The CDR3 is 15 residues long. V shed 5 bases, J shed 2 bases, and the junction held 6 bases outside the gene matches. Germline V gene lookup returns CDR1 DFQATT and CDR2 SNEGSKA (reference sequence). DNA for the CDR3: TGCAGTGCTCCTACGACTAGCGGGGGGCCCTACGAGCAGTACTTC. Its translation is CSAPTTSGGPYEQYF.

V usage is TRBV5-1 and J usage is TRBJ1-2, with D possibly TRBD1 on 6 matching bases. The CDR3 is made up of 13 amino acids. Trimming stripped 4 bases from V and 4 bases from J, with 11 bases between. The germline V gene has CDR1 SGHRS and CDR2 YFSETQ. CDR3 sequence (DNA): TGCGCCAGCAGCAACCCAGGGGCCTATGGCTACACCTTC. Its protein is CASSNPGAYGYTF.

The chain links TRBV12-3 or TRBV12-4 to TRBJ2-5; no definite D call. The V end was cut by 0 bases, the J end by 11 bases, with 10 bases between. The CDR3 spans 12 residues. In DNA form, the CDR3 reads TGTGCCAGCAGTTTAGCATATACGGAGCAGTACTTC. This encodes CASSLAYTEQYF.

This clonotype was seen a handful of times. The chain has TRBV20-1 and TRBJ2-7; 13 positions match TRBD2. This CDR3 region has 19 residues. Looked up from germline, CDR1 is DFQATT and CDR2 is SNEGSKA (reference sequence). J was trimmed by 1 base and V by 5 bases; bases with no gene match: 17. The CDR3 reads CSAPKPPGTSGAISYEQYF. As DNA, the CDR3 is TGCAGTGCTCCAAAGCCCCCCGGGACTAGCGGGGCAATATCCTACGAGCAGTACTTC.

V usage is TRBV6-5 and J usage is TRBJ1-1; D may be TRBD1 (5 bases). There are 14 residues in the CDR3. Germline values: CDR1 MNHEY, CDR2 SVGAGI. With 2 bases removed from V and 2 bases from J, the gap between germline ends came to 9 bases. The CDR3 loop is CASSYGRENTEAFF. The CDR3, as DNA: TGTGCCAGCAGTTACGGCAGGGAAAACACTGAAGCTTTCTTT.

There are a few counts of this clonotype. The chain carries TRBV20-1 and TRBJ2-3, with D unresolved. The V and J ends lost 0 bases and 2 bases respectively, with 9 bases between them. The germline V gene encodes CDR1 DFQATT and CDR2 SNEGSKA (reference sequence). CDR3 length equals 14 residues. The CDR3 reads CSARDPNTTDTQYF. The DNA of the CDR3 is TGCAGTGCTAGAGATCCAAACACCACAGATACGCAGTATTTT.

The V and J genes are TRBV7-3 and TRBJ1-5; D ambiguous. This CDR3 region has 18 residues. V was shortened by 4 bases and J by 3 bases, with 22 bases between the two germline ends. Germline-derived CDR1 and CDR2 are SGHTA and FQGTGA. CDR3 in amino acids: CASSSLPTPKPPNQPQHF. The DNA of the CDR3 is TGTGCCAGCAGCTCTCTGCCCACTCCGAAGCCGCCCAATCAGCCCCAGCATTTT.

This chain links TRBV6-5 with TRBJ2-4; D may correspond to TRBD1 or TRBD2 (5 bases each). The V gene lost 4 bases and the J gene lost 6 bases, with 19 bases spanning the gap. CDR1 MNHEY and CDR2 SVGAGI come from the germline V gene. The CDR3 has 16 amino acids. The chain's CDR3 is CASSSPALWDGNIQYF. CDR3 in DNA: TGTGCCAGCAGTTCCCCGGCCCTATGGGACGGAAACATTCAGTACTTC.

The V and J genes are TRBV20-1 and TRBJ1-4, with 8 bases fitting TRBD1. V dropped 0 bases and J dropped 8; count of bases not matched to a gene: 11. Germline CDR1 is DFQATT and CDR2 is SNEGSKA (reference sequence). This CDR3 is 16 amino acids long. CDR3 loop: CSARDPSRGRQEKLFF. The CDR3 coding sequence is TGCAGTGCTAGAGACCCCTCCAGGGGGCGCCAAGAAAAACTGTTTTTT.

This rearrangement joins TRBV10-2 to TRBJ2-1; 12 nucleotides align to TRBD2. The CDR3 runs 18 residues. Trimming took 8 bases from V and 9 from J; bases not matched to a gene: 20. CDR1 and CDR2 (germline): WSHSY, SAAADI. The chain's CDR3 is CASYGTSGQSMHIAEQFF. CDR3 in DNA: TGCGCCAGCTACGGGACTAGCGGGCAATCGATGCACATAGCTGAGCAGTTCTTC.

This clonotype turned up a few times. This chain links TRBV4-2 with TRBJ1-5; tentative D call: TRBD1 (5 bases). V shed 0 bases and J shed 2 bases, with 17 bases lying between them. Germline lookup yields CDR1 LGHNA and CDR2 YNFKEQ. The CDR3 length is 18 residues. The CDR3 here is CASSQDPAGWTRNQPQHF. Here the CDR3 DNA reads TGTGCCAGCAGCCAAGATCCGGCAGGGTGGACGCGCAATCAGCCCCAGCATTTT.

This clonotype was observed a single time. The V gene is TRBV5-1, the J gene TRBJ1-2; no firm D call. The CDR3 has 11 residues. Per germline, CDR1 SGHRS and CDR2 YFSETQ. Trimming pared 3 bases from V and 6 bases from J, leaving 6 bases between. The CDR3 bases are TGCGCCAGCAGCTCACCAAATGGCTACACCTTC. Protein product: CASSSPNGYTF.

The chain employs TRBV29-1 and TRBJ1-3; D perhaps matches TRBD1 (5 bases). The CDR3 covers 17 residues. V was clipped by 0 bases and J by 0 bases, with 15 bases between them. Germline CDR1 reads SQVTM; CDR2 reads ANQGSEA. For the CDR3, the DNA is TGCAGCGTTGAAGATCGGCCGCGGGGCCACTCTGGAAACACCATATATTTT. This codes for CSVEDRPRGHSGNTIYF.

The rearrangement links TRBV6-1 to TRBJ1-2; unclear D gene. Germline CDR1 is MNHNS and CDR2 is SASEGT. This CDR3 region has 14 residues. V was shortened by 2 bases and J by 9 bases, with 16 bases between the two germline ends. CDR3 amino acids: CASSESRRPVSYTF. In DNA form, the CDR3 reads TGTGCCAGCAGTGAATCGAGACGCCCGGTTAGCTACACCTTC.

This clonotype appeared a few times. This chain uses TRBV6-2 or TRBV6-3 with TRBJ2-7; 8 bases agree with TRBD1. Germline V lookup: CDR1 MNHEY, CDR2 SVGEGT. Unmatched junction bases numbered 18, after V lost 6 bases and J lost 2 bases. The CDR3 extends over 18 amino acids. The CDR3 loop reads CASSSKWGDRSWTYEQYF. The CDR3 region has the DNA TGTGCCAGCAGCTCCAAATGGGGGGACAGGAGTTGGACCTACGAGCAGTACTTC.

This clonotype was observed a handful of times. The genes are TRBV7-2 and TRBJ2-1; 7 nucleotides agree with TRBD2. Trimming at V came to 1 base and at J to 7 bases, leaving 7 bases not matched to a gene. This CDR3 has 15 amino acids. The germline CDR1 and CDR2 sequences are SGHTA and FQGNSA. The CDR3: CASSLGGGSRNEQFF. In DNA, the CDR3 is TGTGCCAGCAGCTTAGGAGGCGGGAGTAGGAATGAGCAGTTCTTC.

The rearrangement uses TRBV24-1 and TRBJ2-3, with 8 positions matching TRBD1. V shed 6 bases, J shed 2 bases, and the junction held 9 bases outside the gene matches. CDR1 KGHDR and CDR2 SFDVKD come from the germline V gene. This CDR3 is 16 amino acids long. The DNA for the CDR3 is TGTGCCACCAGTTCCGGACAGGGACCACACACAGATACGCAGTATTTT. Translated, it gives CATSSGQGPHTDTQYF.

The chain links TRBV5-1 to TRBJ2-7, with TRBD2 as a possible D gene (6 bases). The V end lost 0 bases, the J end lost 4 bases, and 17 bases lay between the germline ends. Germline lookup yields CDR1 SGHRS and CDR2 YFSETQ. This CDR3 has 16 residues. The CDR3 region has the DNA TGCGCCAGCAGCTTGGCCGTCGGAGGGCTCACGTACGAGCAGTACTTC. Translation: CASSLAVGGLTYEQYF. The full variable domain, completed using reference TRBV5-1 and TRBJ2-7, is KAGVTQTPRYLIKTRGQQVTLSCSPISGHRSVSWYQQTPGQGLQFLFEYFSETQRNKGNFPGRFSGRQFSNSRSEMNVSTLELGDSALYLCASSLAVGGLTYEQYFGPGTRLTVT.